The present T cell receptor beta chain was sequenced within a study of long-term antiretroviral therapy in people with HIV. As concerns this clone: The antigen remains undetermined.

This CDR3 is 16 amino acids long. J lost 6 bases, V lost 3 bases, and 4 bases had no gene match. Germline V gives CDR1 KGHSH, CDR2 LQKENI. Findings and limits, study-wide: After ART, diversity increased yet remained lower than transplant donor controls. When set beside controls, HIV repertoires had CDR3 length ranges that were narrower.

immunoSEQ v3.0 was run at survey level. Sequencing aimed to cover roughly 40,000-50,000 T-cell genomes per sample. Profiling relied on immunoSEQ multiplex PCR, and the TCRdb table lists in-frame clones only, not all of them. In the table there are 37,000 or so clones, more than 80% of which are singletons. Sampling of each donor yielded at least one pre-ART PBMC sample and at least two post-ART PBMC samples. Specimen: unsorted PBMCs, collected 3.4 years after starting antiretroviral therapy. This sequence originates from a man younger than 40 with HIV. The rearrangement links TRBV18 to TRBJ2-3, with 15 bases aligning to TRBD2. Here the CDR3 reads CASSPRTSGRDDTQYF. For the CDR3, the DNA is TGTGCCAGCTCACCGAGGACTAGCGGGAGGGACGATACGCAGTATTTT.